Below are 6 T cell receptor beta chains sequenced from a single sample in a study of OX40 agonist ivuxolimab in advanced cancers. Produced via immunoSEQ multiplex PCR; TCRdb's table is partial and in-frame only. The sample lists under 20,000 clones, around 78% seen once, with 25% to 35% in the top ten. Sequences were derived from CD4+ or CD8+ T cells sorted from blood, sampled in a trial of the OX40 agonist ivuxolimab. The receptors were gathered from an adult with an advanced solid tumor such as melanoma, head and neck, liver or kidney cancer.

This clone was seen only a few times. CDR3 amino acids: CAISESGSYEQYF. CDR3 sequence (DNA): TGTGCCATCAGTGAGTCAGGTTCCTACGAGCAGTACTTC. The chain uses TRBV10-3 and TRBJ2-7; D remains ambiguous. Germline-derived CDR1 and CDR2 are ENHRY and SYGVKD. The length of the CDR3 is 13 residues. Trimming cost V 0 bases and J 1 base, with 4 bases left between them.

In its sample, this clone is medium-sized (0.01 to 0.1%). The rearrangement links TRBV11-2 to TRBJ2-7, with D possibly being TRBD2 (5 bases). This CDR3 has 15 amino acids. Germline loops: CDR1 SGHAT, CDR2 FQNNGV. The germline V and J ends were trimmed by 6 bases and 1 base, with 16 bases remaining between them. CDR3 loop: CASRNAAGRSYEQYF. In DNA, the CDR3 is TGTGCCAGCAGAAACGCGGCGGGCCGATCCTACGAGCAGTACTTC.

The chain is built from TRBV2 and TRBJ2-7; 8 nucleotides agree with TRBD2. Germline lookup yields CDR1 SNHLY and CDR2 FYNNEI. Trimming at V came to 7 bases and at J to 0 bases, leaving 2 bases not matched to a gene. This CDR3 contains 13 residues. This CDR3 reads CASNGGGSYEQYF. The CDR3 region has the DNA TGTGCCAGCAACGGGGGGGGCTCCTACGAGCAGTACTTC. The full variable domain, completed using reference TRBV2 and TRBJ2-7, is EPEVTQTPSHQVTQMGQEVILRCVPISNHLYFYWYRQILGQKVEFLVSFYNNEISEKSEIFDDQFSVERPDGSNFTLKIRSTKLEDSAMYFCASNGGGSYEQYFGPGTRLTVT.

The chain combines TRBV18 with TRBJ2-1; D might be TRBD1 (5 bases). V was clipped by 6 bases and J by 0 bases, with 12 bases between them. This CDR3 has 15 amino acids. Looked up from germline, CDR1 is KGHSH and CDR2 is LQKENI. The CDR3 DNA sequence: TGTGCCAGCTCGACCACAGGCCTCTCCTACAATGAGCAGTTCTTC. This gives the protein CASSTTGLSYNEQFF.

CDR3 DNA: TGTGCCAGCAGCCCGACCCTCGGGTATGGCTACACCTTC. Its translation: CASSPTLGYGYTF. V gene TRBV7-9 combines with J gene TRBJ1-2, with D unresolved. The V gene's germline CDR1 is SEHNR and CDR2 FQNEAQ (reference sequence). The CDR3 extends over 13 amino acids. The germline V and J ends were trimmed by 5 bases and 5 bases, with 12 bases remaining between them.

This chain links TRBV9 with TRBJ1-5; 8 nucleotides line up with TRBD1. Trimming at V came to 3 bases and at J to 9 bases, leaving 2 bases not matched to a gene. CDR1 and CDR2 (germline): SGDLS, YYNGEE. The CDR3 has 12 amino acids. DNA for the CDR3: TGTGCCAGCAGCGCCGGACAGGGGCCCCAGCATTTT. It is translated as CASSAGQGPQHF.